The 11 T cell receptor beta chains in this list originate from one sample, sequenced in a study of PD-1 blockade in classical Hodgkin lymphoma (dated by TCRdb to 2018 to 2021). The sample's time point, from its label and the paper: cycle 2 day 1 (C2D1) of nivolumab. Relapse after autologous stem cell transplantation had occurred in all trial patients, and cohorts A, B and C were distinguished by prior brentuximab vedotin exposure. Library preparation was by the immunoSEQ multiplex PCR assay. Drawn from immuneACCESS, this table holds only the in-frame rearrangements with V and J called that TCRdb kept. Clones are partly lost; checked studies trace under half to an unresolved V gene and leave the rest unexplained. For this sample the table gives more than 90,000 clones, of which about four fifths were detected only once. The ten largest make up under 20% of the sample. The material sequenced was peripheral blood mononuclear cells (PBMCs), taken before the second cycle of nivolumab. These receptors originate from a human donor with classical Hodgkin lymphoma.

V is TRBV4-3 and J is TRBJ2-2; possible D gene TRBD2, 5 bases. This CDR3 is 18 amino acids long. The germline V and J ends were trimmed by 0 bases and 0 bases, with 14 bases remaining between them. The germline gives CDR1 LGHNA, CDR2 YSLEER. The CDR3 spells CASSQEPPGFANTGELFF. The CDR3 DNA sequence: TGCGCCAGCAGCCAAGAACCCCCGGGGTTCGCGAACACCGGGGAGCTGTTTTTT.

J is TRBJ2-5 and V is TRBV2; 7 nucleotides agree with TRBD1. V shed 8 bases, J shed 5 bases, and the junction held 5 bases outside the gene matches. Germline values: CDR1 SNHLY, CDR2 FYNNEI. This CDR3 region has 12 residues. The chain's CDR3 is CASQQGWETQYF. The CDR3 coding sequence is TGTGCCAGCCAACAGGGGTGGGAGACCCAGTACTTC.

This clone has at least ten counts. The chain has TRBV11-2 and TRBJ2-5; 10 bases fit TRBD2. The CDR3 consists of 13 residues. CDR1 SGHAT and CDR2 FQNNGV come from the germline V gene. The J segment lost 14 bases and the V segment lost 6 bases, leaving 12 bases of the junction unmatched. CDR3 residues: CASSLKKAGGTYF. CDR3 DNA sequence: TGTGCCAGCAGTTTAAAAAAAGCGGGAGGGACTTACTTC.

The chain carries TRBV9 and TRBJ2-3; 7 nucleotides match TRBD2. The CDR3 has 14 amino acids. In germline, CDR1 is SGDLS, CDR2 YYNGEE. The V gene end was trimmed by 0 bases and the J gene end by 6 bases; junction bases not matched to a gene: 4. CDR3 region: CASSVVGGGDTQYF. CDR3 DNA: TGTGCCAGCAGCGTAGTCGGGGGAGGGGATACGCAGTATTTT.

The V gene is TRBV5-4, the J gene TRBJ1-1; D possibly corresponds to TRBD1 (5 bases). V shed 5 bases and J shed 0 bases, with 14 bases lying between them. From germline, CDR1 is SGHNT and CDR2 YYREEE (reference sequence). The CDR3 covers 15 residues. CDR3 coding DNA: TGTGCCAGCAGAATAGACAGCGCGGTGAACACTGAAGCTTTCTTT. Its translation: CASRIDSAVNTEAFF.

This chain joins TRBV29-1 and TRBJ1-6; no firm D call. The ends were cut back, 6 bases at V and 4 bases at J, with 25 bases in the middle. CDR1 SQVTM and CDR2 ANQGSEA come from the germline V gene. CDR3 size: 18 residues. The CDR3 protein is CSVDGVPKEKYYNSPLHF. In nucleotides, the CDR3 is TGCAGCGTGGATGGGGTGCCTAAAGAGAAATATTATAATTCACCCCTCCACTTT.

CDR3 sequence: CASSQTAGPNYNEQFF. Here the CDR3 DNA reads TGTGCCAGCAGCCAAACGGCTGGACCCAACTACAATGAGCAGTTCTTC. V and J are TRBV7-6 and TRBJ2-1; D gene unclear. V lost 5 bases to trimming and J lost 3 bases, with 17 bases between them. Germline V gives CDR1 SGHVS, CDR2 FNYEAQ. The CDR3 is made up of 16 amino acids.

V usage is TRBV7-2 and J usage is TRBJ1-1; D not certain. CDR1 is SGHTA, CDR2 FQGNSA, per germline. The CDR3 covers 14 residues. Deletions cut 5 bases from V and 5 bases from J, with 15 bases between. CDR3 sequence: CASSTLVVGTEAFF. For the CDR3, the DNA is TGTGCCAGCAGCACACTAGTGGTAGGGACTGAAGCTTTCTTT.

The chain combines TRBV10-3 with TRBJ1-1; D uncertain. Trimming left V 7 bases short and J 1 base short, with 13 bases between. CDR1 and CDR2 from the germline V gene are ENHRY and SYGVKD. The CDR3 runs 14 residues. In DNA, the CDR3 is TGTGCCATCACAAACCGGGAGACGAACACTGAAGCTTTCTTT. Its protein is CAITNRETNTEAFF.

The CDR3, as DNA: TGTGCCAGCAGCTTAGTGCAGGAGCTTTGGAGCGCTGAAGCTTTCTTT. This codes for CASSLVQELWSAEAFF. The chain employs TRBV7-8 and TRBJ1-1; D remains unclear. Germline V lookup: CDR1 SGHVS, CDR2 FQNEAQ. The CDR3 contains 16 residues. Trimming removed 1 base at V and 6 bases at J, with 18 bases between.

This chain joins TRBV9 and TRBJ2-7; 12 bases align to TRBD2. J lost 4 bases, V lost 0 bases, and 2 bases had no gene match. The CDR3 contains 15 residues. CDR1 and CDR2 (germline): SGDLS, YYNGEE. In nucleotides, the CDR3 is TGTGCCAGCAGCGTAGGTCTAGCGGGAGGGTACGAGCAGTACTTC. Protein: CASSVGLAGGYEQYF.